A single sample is the source of the 13 T cell receptor beta chains below, sequenced in a study of patients and donors after allogeneic stem cell transplantation. TCRdb re-called the RT-PCR reads with MiXCR, one entry per CDR3 protein. The profile covers about 150,000 distinct CDR3 sequences, with roughly two fifths appearing a single time and about 50% taken by the ten largest. Source material: blood, either unsorted or a sorted T cell fraction (not recorded which). Receptor source: a human donor who was either an allogeneic HSCT recipient or a stem cell or donor lymphocyte infusion donor (not recorded which). It is not recorded whose cells these are; they may come from a transplant donor.

V is TRBV6-6 and J is TRBJ2-2; TRBD1 matches 8 bases. After removal of 3 bases from V and 7 bases from J, the junction contained 7 bases not matched to a gene. This CDR3 region has 15 residues. Germline V lookup: CDR1 MNHNY, CDR2 SVGAGI (reference sequence). The CDR3 region has the DNA TGTGCCAGCAGTTATCCAGGGGGCGCTGACGGGGAGCTGTTTTTT. Its translation is CASSYPGGADGELFF.

The chain carries TRBV7-2 and TRBJ1-5, with a weak D call TRBD1 (6 bases). V shed 5 bases and J shed 1 base, with 12 bases lying between them. Germline V gene sequence: CDR1 SGHTA, CDR2 FQGNSA. The CDR3 runs 15 residues. The CDR3 here is CASSLWGASNQPQHF. CDR3 sequence (DNA): TGTGCCAGCAGCCTGTGGGGGGCGAGCAATCAGCCCCAGCATTTT.

This chain links TRBV7-2 with TRBJ2-4; perhaps TRBD2 as D (6 bases). CDR1 and CDR2 from the germline V gene are SGHTA and FQGNSA. This CDR3 has 15 amino acids. Trimming took 7 bases from V and 5 from J, leaving 18 bases between them. The DNA of the CDR3 is TGTGCCAGCACCGGGGGATGGGATAGGGAAAACATTCAGTACTTC. Its translation: CASTGGWDRENIQYF.

This clonotype was counted a few times. The rearrangement joins TRBV29-1 to TRBJ1-3; 7 bases align to TRBD1. The V gene's germline CDR1 is SQVTM and CDR2 ANQGSEA. The CDR3 length is 15 residues. V shed 6 bases and J 0 bases; nucleotides not matched to a gene: 8. CDR3 amino acids: CSVGSGTVSGNTIYF. The CDR3 bases are TGCAGCGTGGGATCCGGGACAGTCTCTGGAAACACCATATATTTT.

A few counts support this clonotype. The rearrangement joins TRBV6-1 to TRBJ2-3, with D perhaps TRBD1 or TRBD2 (5 bases each). Germline values: CDR1 MNHNS, CDR2 SASEGT. Trimming pared 7 bases from V and 5 bases from J, leaving 16 bases between. This CDR3 region has 14 residues. The CDR3 sequence is CASMGGTMRDTQYF. The CDR3, as DNA: TGTGCCAGCATGGGTGGGACGATGAGAGATACGCAGTATTTT.

The chain couples TRBV27 to TRBJ1-5; D unresolved. Trimming pared 6 bases from V and 6 bases from J, leaving 12 bases between. Germline lookup yields CDR1 MNHEY and CDR2 SMNVEV (reference sequence). The CDR3 is 13 residues long. The CDR3, as DNA: TGTGCCAGCAGCTTCTCCGGAGGTCAGCCCCAGCATTTT. It is translated as CASSFSGGQPQHF.

This clonotype has just a few counts. The chain combines TRBV11-2 with TRBJ1-1; no clear D. The V gene's germline CDR1 is SGHAT and CDR2 FQNNGV. The CDR3 contains 11 residues. Deletions cut 7 bases from V and 1 base from J, with 4 bases between. DNA of the CDR3: TGTGCCAGCACCAAGAACACTGAAGCTTTCTTT. It yields the protein CASTKNTEAFF. The complete variable domain, with remaining parts taken from reference TRBV11-2 and TRBJ1-1, reads EAGVAQSPRYKIIEKRQSVAFWCNPISGHATLYWYQQILGQGPKLLIQFQNNGVVDDSQLPKDRFSAERLKGVDSTLKIQPAKLEDSAVYLCASTKNTEAFFGQGTRLTVV.

V usage is TRBV10-3 and J usage is TRBJ2-1; 13 bases agree with TRBD2. This CDR3 has 19 residues. Looked up from germline, CDR1 is ENHRY and CDR2 is SYGVKD. V lost 0 bases and J lost 0; bases outside the gene matches: 5. The CDR3 DNA is TGTGCCATCAGTGAGTCGCAACTAGCGGGGGGGAGCTCCTACAATGAGCAGTTCTTC. Translating it yields CAISESQLAGGSSYNEQFF.

This chain links TRBV4-2 with TRBJ1-3, with D possibly matching TRBD1 (6 bases). The CDR3 spans 13 residues. The germline V gene encodes CDR1 LGHNA and CDR2 YNFKEQ. Trimming left V 4 bases short and J 7 bases short, with 11 bases between. This chain's CDR3 is CASSLGGANTIYF. CDR3 DNA sequence: TGTGCCAGCAGCCTTGGGGGCGCCAACACCATATATTTT.

This clonotype showed up just a few times. The chain uses TRBV27 and TRBJ1-1; 10 bases agree with TRBD1. The germline V gene encodes CDR1 MNHEY and CDR2 SMNVEV (reference sequence). The CDR3 is made up of 14 amino acids. Trimming took 6 bases from V and 5 from J; bases not matched to a gene: 6. CDR3: CASSLDRGRTEAFF. In nucleotides, the CDR3 is TGTGCCAGCAGCTTAGACAGGGGGCGGACTGAAGCTTTCTTT.

This clonotype has a handful of counts. The chain links TRBV28 to TRBJ1-6, with D possibly TRBD1 on 5 matching bases. Germline CDR1 and CDR2: MDHEN and SYDVKM. Trimming cost V 5 bases and J 5 bases, with 16 bases left between them. The CDR3 totals 16 residues. DNA for the CDR3: TGTGCCAGCAGTCCCTGGGAGGGGAAAAATAATTCACCCCTCCACTTT. The encoded protein is CASSPWEGKNNSPLHF.

This clonotype was found a few times. The rearrangement uses TRBV2 and TRBJ2-7, with D tentatively TRBD1 or TRBD2 (5 bases each). Germline V lookup: CDR1 SNHLY, CDR2 FYNNEI. Deletions cut 8 bases from V and 3 bases from J, with 14 bases between. The CDR3 length is 13 residues. The CDR3: CASLGPRGYEQYV. CDR3 DNA sequence: TGTGCCAGCTTGGGACCCCGGGGCTACGAGCAGTACGTC.

The chain has TRBV5-6 and TRBJ2-3; TRBD1 agrees at 7 bases. V was pared by 5 bases and J by 3 bases, with 12 bases of the junction left unmatched. The CDR3 is 16 amino acids. Germline assignment: CDR1 SGHDT and CDR2 YYEEEE. CDR3 nucleotide sequence: TGTGCCAGCAGTTCTCGACAGGGCAAGTTGACAGATACGCAGTATTTT. Its translation is CASSSRQGKLTDTQYF.